A selection of T cell receptor beta chains follows, all from one sample in a study of CD8+ T cells in alopecia areata. Some clones are missing from TCRdb's copy, which holds only in-frame ones; the method was immunoSEQ multiplex PCR. The repertoire has 150,000 to 250,000 clones, 50% to 60% of them found once; the top ten carry 3% to 3.5%. The sample consisted of CD4+ T cells sorted from blood, taken at week 4, from a patient treated with tofacitinib. The receptors stem from a human donor with alopecia areata. CDR3s include the opening cysteine and the closing phenylalanine or tryptophan. The D gene is left open where the match is weak. Size tells how often a clone was seen (once, few, many) or the class of an expanded clone, and some rows leave it out.

length,size,V,J,D,DNA,CDR3
15,.,TRBV6-5,TRBJ1-4,.,TGTGCCAGCAGTTCCTCACGCAGGCCTAATGAAAAACTGTTTTTT,CASSSSRRPNEKLFF
14,.,TRBV5-1,TRBJ2-5,.,TGCGCCAGCAGCGGAACTAGCTTCAAAGAGACCCAGTACTTC,CASSGTSFKETQYF
13,.,TRBV5-1,TRBJ2-5,.,TGCGCCAGCAGCTCGGGGCCGCCGGAGACCCAGTACTTC,CASSSGPPETQYF
14,.,TRBV2,TRBJ1-5,.,TGTGCCAGCTGGAGGGGGTCTAGCAATCAGCCCCAGCATTTT,CASWRGSSNQPQHF
15,.,TRBV25-1,TRBJ1-2,TRBD1,TGTGCCAGCAGTGACGGGGACAGGCTTCTCTATGGCTACACCTTC,CASSDGDRLLYGYTF
14,few,TRBV29-1,TRBJ1-1,TRBD1,TGCAGCGTTCATCCACAGGGGGTGAGCTCTGAAGCTTTCTTT,CSVHPQGVSSEAFF
14,.,TRBV4-1,TRBJ2-7,TRBD2,TGCGCCAGCAGCTTGGGCCTAGCGGGGAGGGAGCAGTACTTC,CASSLGLAGREQYF
13,.,TRBV29-1,TRBJ1-2,.,TGCAGCGTTGTCGGGGGCGCAATCTATGGCTACACCTTC,CSVVGGAIYGYTF
19,.,TRBV5-1,TRBJ1-2,.,TGCGCCAGCAGCTTGGGATGGGGGACCTCCCCGAGGGGTAACTATGGCTACACCTTC,CASSLGWGTSPRGNYGYTF
14,.,TRBV7-9,TRBJ1-5,TRBD1,TGTGTCAGCAGCCCGACAGGGAGAGATCAGCCCCAGCATTTT,CVSSPTGRDQPQHF
13,many,TRBV2,TRBJ2-5,.,TGTGCCAGCAGAGTTCTGGGGGCCGGGACCCAGTACTTC,CASRVLGAGTQYF
16,few,TRBV29-1,TRBJ2-2,TRBD2,TGCAGCGTCCGAATCCGACTAGCGGGGAACACCGGGGAGCTGTTTTTT,CSVRIRLAGNTGELFF
14,.,TRBV30,TRBJ2-7,TRBD2,TGTGCCTGGATCCCTTCGGGGGGTCCCTACGAGCAGTACTTC,CAWIPSGGPYEQYF
15,.,TRBV5-6,TRBJ1-6,.,TGTGCCAGCATTATCGTTAGCTCCTATAATTCACCCCTCCACTTT,CASIIVSSYNSPLHF
15,.,TRBV6-5,TRBJ2-1,.,TGTGCCAGCAGTTACAACACTCACGGATCGACCGAGCAGTTCTTC,CASSYNTHGSTEQFF
17,.,TRBV28,TRBJ2-3,TRBD2,TGTGCCAGCAGTTTCCCGAGAGCGGGGGCCGTCACAGATACGCAGTATTTT,CASSFPRAGAVTDTQYF
15,.,TRBV4-1,TRBJ1-2,.,TGCGCCAGCAGCCAAGAAGCACAGCTCTACTATGGCTACACCTTC,CASSQEAQLYYGYTF
15,once,TRBV30,TRBJ1-3,.,TGTGCCTGGGGGCTGGCGGCCTTCTCTGGAAACACCATATATTTT,CAWGLAAFSGNTIYF
13,.,TRBV30,TRBJ2-1,.,TGTGCCTGGAGTGCAACAGACTACAATGAGCAGTTCTTC,CAWSATDYNEQFF
9,.,TRBV6-6,TRBJ2-7,.,TGTGCCAGCGGCTACGAGCAGTACTTC,CASGYEQYF
15,.,TRBV18,TRBJ1-2,.,TGTGCCAGCTCACCGTCGACAGGAGAGGCCTATGGCTACACCTTC,CASSPSTGEAYGYTF
14,.,TRBV15,TRBJ2-7,.,TGTGCCACCAGCAGAGGTGGTACCAGAGGAGAGCAGTACTTC,CATSRGGTRGEQYF
15,.,TRBV14,TRBJ1-6,.,TGTGCCAGCAGCCAAGGCCACTCCCCAAATTCACCCCTCCACTTT,CASSQGHSPNSPLHF
17,.,TRBV28,TRBJ1-2,TRBD1,TGTGCCAGCAGTATCCGGGACAGGGGATCTATTATCGATGGCTACACCTTC,CASSIRDRGSIIDGYTF
15,few,TRBV7-9,TRBJ1-1,.,TGTGCCAGCAGCTTATACCGGGGGCAGGGAACTGAAGCTTTCTTT,CASSLYRGQGTEAFF
16,.,TRBV28,TRBJ2-1,TRBD2,TGTGCCAGCAGAAGCTCATTTAAGCGGGGGGTCAATGAGCAGTTCTTC,CASRSSFKRGVNEQFF
11,.,TRBV20-1,TRBJ1-1,.,TGCAGTGCTAGAGTTGACACTGAAGCTTTCTTT,CSARVDTEAFF
14,few,TRBV5-1,TRBJ1-1,.,TGCGCCAGCAGGACGCAATCACAGAACACTGAAGCTTTCTTT,CASRTQSQNTEAFF
14,.,TRBV4-1,TRBJ2-3,.,TGCGCCAGCAGCCAAGTCCTGATTACAGATACGCAGTATTTT,CASSQVLITDTQYF
13,.,TRBV7-9,TRBJ1-4,TRBD1,TGTGCCATCCAGGGGGCGACTAATGAAAAACTGTTTTTT,CAIQGATNEKLFF
13,once,TRBV5-1,TRBJ1-6,.,TGCGCCAGCAGCGTCCGTATTGATTCACCCCTCCACTTT,CASSVRIDSPLHF
20,.,TRBV4-1,TRBJ1-3,TRBD1,TGCGCCAGCAGCCAGGCCTTCGACAGGGGGCCCCACCCTTCTGGAAACACCATATATTTT,CASSQAFDRGPHPSGNTIYF